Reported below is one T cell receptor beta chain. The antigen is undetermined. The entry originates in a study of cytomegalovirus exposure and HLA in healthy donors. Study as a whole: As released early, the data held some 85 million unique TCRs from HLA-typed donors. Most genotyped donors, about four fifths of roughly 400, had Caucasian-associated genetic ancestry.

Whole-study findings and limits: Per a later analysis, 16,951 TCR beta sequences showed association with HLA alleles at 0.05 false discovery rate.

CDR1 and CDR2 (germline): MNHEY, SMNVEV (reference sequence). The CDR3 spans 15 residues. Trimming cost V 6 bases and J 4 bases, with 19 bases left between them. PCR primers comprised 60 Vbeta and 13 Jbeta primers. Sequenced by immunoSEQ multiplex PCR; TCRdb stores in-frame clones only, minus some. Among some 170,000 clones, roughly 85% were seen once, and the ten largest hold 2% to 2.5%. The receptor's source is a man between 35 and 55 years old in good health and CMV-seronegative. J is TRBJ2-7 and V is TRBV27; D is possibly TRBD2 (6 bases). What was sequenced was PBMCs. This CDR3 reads CASRRFPGDGYEQYF. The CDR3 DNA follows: TGTGCCAGCAGACGCTTCCCGGGAGATGGGTACGAGCAGTACTTC.